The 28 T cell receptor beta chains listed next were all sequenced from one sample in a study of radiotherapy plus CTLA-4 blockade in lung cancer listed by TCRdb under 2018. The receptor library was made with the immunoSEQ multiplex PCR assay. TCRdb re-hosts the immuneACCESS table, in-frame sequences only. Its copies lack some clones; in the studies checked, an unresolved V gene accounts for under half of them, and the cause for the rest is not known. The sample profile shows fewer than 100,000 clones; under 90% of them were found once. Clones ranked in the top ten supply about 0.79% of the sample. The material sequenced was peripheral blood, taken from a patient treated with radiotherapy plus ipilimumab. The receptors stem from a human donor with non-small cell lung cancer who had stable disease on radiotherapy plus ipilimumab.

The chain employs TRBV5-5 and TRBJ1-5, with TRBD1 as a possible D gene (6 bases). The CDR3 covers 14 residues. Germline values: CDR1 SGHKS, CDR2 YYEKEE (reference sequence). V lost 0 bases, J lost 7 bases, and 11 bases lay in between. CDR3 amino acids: CASSLGGAGQPQHF. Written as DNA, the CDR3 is TGTGCCAGCAGCTTGGGGGGGGCCGGCCAGCCCCAGCATTTT.

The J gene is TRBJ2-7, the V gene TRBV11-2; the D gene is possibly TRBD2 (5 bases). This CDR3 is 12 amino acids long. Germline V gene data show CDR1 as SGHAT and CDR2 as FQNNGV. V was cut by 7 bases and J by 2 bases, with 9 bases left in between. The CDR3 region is CASTAGPYEQYF. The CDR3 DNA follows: TGTGCCAGCACCGCGGGTCCCTACGAGCAGTACTTC.

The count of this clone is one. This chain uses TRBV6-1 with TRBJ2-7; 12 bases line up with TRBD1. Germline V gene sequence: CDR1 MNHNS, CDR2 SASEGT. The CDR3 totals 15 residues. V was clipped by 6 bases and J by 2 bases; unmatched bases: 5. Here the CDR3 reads CASSPRDRGPYEQYF. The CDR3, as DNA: TGTGCCAGCAGCCCCCGGGACAGGGGGCCCTACGAGCAGTACTTC.

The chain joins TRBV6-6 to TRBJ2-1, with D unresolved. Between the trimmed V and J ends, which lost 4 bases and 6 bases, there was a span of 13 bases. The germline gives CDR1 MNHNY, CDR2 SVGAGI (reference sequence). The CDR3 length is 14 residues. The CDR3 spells CASSSTLDFNEQFF. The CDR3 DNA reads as TGTGCCAGCAGTTCGACACTCGACTTCAATGAGCAGTTCTTC.

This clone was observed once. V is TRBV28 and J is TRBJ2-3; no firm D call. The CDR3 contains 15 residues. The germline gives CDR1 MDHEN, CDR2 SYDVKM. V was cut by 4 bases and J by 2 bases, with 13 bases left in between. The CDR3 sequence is CASSSSTRTTDTQYF. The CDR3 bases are TGTGCCAGCAGTTCATCGACACGTACCACAGATACGCAGTATTTT. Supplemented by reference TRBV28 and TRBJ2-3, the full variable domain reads DVKVTQSSRYLVKRTGEKVFLECVQDMDHENMFWYRQDPGLGLRLIYFSYDVKMKEKGDIPEGYSVSREKKERFSLILESASTNQTSMYLCASSSSTRTTDTQYFGPGTRLTVL.

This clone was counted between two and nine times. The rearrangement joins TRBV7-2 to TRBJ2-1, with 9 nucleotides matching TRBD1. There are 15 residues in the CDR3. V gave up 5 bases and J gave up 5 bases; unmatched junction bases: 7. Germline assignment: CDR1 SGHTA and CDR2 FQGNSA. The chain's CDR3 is CASSPGTGNHNEQFF. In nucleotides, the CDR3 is TGTGCCAGCAGCCCCGGGACAGGGAACCACAATGAGCAGTTCTTC.

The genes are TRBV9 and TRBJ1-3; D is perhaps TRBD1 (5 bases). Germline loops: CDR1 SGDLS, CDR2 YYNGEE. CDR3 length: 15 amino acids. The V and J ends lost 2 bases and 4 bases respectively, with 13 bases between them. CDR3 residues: CASSVGQGAGNTIYF. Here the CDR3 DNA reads TGTGCCAGCAGCGTGGGCCAAGGGGCAGGAAACACCATATATTTT.

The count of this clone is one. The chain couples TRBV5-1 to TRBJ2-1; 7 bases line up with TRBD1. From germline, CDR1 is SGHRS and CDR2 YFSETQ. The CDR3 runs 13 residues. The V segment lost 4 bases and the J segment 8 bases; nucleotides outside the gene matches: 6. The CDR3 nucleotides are TGCGCCAGCAGCCGGGACAGTGCATATGAGCAGTTCTTC. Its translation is CASSRDSAYEQFF.

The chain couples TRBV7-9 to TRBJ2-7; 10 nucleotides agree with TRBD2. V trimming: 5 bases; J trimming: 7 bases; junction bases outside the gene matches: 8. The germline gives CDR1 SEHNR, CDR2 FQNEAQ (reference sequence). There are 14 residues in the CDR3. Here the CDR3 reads CASSRGGLASEQYF. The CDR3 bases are TGTGCCAGCAGCCGGGGGGGACTAGCGTCTGAGCAGTACTTC.

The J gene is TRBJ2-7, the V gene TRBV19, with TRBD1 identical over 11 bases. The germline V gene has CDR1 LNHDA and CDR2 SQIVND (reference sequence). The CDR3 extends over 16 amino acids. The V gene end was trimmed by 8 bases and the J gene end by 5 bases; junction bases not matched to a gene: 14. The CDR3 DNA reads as TGTGCCAGTCATTATTTGCCGGGACAGGGGGTCCACGAGCAGTACTTC. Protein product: CASHYLPGQGVHEQYF.

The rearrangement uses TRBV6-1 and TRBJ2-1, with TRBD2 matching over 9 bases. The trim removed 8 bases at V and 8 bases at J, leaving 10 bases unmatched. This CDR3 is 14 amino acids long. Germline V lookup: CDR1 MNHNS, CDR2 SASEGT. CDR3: CASQLAGRFDEQFF. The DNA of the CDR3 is TGTGCCAGCCAGCTAGCGGGGCGGTTCGATGAGCAGTTCTTC.

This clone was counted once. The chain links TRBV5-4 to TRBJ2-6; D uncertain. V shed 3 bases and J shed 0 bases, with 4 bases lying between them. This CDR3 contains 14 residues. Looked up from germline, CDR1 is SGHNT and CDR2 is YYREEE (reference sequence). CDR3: CASSSISGANVLTF. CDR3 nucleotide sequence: TGTGCCAGCAGCTCGATCTCTGGGGCCAACGTCCTGACTTTC.

CDR3 sequence: CASSEAPGFLAESTDTQYF. The CDR3 coding sequence is TGTGCCAGCAGTGAAGCGCCAGGGTTTCTAGCGGAAAGCACAGATACGCAGTATTTT. V usage is TRBV2 and J usage is TRBJ2-3; 7 bases agree with TRBD2. The CDR3 spans 19 residues. Germline V gene lookup returns CDR1 SNHLY and CDR2 FYNNEI. V shed 0 bases, J shed 0 bases, and the junction held 12 bases outside the gene matches.

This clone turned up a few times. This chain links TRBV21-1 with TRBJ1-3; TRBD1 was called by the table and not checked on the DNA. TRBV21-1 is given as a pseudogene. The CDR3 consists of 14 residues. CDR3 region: CARYRDRGRNTIYF. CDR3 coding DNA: TGTGCCCGCTACCGGGACAGGGGACGAAACACCATATATTTT.

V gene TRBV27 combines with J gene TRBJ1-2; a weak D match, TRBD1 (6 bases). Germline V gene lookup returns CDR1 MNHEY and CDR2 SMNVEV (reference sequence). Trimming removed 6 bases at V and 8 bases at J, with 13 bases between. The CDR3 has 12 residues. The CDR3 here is CASRQGLMGYTF. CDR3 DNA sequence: TGTGCCAGCAGACAGGGTTTAATGGGCTACACCTTC.

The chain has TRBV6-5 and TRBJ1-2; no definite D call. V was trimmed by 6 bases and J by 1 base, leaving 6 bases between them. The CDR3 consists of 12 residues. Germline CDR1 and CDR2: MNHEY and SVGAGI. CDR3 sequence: CASRRLNYGYTF. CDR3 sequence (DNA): TGTGCCAGCAGACGGCTTAACTATGGCTACACCTTC.

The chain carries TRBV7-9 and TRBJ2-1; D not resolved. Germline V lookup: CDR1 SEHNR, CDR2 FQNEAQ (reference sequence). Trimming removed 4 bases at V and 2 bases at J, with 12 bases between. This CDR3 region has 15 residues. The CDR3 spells CASSYQGNPYNEQFF. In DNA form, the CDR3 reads TGTGCCAGCAGCTATCAAGGAAACCCCTACAATGAGCAGTTCTTC. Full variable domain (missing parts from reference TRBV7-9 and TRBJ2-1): DTGVSQNPRHKITKRGQNVTFRCDPISEHNRLYWYRQTLGQGPEFLTYFQNEAQLEKSRLLSDRFSAERPKGSFSTLEIQRTEQGDSAMYLCASSYQGNPYNEQFFGPGTRLTVL.

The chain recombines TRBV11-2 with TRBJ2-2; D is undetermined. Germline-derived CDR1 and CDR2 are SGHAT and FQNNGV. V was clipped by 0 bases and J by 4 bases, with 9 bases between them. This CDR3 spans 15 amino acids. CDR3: CASSLDSRSTGELFF. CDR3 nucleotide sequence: TGTGCCAGCAGCTTAGACTCGCGGAGCACCGGGGAGCTGTTTTTT.

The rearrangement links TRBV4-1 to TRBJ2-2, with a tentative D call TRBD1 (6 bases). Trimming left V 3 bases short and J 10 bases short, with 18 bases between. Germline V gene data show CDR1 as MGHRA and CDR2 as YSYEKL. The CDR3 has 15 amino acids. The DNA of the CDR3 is TGCGCCAGCAGCCAGCAACAGGGTTCTTGGGAGGAGCTGTTTTTT. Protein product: CASSQQQGSWEELFF.

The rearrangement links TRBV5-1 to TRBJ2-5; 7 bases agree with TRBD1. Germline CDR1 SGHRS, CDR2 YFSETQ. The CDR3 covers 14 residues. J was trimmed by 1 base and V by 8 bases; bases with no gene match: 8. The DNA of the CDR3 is TGCGCCAGTGATACCGGGACAGCCCAAGAGACCCAGTACTTC. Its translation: CASDTGTAQETQYF.

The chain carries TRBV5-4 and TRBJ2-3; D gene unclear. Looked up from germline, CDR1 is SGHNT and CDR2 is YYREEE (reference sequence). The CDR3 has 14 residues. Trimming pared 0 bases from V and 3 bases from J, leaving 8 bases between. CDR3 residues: CASSLDPETDTQYF. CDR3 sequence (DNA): TGTGCCAGCAGCTTGGACCCCGAAACAGATACGCAGTATTTT.

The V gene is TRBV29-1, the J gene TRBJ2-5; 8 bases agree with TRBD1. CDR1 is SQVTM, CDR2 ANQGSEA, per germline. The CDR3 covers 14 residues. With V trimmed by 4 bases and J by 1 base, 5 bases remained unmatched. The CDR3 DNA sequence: TGCAGCGTTGGACCGACAGGGGCCCAAGAGACCCAGTACTTC. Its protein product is CSVGPTGAQETQYF.

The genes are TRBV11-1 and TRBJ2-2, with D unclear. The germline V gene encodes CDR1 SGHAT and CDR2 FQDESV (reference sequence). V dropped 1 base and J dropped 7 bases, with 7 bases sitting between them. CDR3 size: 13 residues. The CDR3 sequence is CASSLGVGGELFF. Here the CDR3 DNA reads TGTGCCAGCAGCTTAGGCGTGGGCGGGGAGCTGTTTTTT.

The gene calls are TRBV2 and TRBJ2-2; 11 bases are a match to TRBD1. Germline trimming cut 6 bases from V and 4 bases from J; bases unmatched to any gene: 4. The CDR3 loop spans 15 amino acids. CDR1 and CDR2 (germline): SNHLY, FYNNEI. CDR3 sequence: CASRRTGGGTGELFF. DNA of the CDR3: TGTGCCAGCAGAAGGACAGGGGGCGGCACCGGGGAGCTGTTTTTT. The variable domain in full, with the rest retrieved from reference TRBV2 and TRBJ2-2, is EPEVTQTPSHQVTQMGQEVILRCVPISNHLYFYWYRQILGQKVEFLVSFYNNEISEKSEIFDDQFSVERPDGSNFTLKIRSTKLEDSAMYFCASRRTGGGTGELFFGEGSRLTVL.

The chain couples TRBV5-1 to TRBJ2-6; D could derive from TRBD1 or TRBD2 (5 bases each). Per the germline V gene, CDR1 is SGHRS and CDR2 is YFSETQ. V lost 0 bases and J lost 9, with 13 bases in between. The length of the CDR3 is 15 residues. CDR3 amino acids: CASSLDGARGNVLTF. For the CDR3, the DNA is TGCGCCAGCAGCTTGGACGGGGCTAGAGGCAACGTCCTGACTTTC.

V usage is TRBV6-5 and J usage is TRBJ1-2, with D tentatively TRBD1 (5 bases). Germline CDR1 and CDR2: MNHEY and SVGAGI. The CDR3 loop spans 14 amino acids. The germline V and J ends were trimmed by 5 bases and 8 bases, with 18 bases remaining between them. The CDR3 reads CASSTSRQSGGYTF. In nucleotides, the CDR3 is TGTGCCAGCAGTACCTCGAGACAGAGTGGCGGCTACACCTTC.

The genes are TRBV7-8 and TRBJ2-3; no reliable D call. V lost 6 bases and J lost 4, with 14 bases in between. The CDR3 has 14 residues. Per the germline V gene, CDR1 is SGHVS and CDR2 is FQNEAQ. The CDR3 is CASSRSVAPDTQYF. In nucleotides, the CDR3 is TGTGCCAGCAGTCGATCGGTGGCTCCAGATACGCAGTATTTT.

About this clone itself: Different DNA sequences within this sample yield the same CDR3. CDR3 DNA sequence: TGTGCCAGCTCACCACTAAGCTCCTACAATGAGCAGTTCTTC. Its translation is CASSPLSSYNEQFF. The chain combines TRBV18 with TRBJ2-1; D is ambiguous. V shed 1 base and J shed 0 bases, with 4 bases lying between them. CDR1 is KGHSH, CDR2 LQKENI, per germline. This CDR3 has 14 residues.